These 7 T cell receptor beta chains came from one sample sequenced in a study of type 1 regulatory T cells. TCRdb passed the reads through MiXCR, listing each CDR3 protein once. The sample records about 100,000 distinct CDR3 sequences, 31% being singletons. Sample: CD4+ T cells, either the whole sample or a sorted fraction (not recorded which). The receptor source for this set is a human donor in good health.

The chain uses TRBV30 and TRBJ2-1, with TRBD2 matching 9 bases. The V gene end was trimmed by 2 bases and the J gene end by 4 bases; junction bases not matched to a gene: 3. The germline V gene encodes CDR1 GTSNPN and CDR2 SVGIG (reference sequence). The CDR3 loop spans 14 amino acids. The CDR3 sequence: CAWSRLAGYNEQFF. Written as DNA, the CDR3 is TGTGCCTGGAGTCGGCTAGCGGGGTACAATGAGCAGTTCTTC. Complete variable domain (other parts from reference TRBV30 and TRBJ2-1): SQTIHQWPATLVQPVGSPLSLECTVEGTSNPNLYWYRQAAGRGLQLLFYSVGIGQISSEVPQNLSASRPQDRQFILSSKKLLLSDSGFYLCAWSRLAGYNEQFFGPGTRLTVL.

Concerning this clonotype: This may be a read error, as it is one base from a much larger clone. The chain couples TRBV29-1 to TRBJ2-5; 7 bases match TRBD1. Germline V gives CDR1 SQVTM, CDR2 ANQGSEA. Trimming took 7 bases from V and 4 from J; bases not matched to a gene: 12. This CDR3 region has 14 residues. CDR3: CSAWGFSGGETQYF. DNA for the CDR3: TGCAGCGCTTGGGGATTTTCAGGGGGAGAGACCCAGTACTTC.

The gene calls are TRBV5-1 and TRBJ2-7; D call uncertain. The V and J ends lost 1 base and 5 bases respectively, with 7 bases between them. Germline lookup yields CDR1 SGHRS and CDR2 YFSETQ. The CDR3 extends over 12 amino acids. CDR3 sequence: CASSLSPDEQYF. The CDR3, as DNA: TGCGCCAGCAGCTTGTCTCCGGACGAGCAGTACTTC. Variable domain in full (rest from reference TRBV5-1 and TRBJ2-7): KAGVTQTPRYLIKTRGQQVTLSCSPISGHRSVSWYQQTPGQGLQFLFEYFSETQRNKGNFPGRFSGRQFSNSRSEMNVSTLELGDSALYLCASSLSPDEQYFGPGTRLTVT.

This chain connects TRBV10-3 to TRBJ2-3; D uncertain. V was clipped by 6 bases and J by 0 bases, with 4 bases between them. The length of the CDR3 is 12 residues. Per the germline V gene, CDR1 is ENHRY and CDR2 is SYGVKD. The CDR3, as DNA: TGTGCCATCAGATCTAGCACAGATACGCAGTATTTT. This sequence encodes CAIRSSTDTQYF.

The chain combines TRBV9 with TRBJ2-2; the D is unclear. V was shortened by 3 bases and J by 4 bases, with 13 bases between the two germline ends. This CDR3 comprises 15 residues. From germline, CDR1 is SGDLS and CDR2 YYNGEE. The CDR3: CASSAPPGITGELFF. Written as DNA, the CDR3 is TGTGCCAGCAGCGCCCCCCCAGGCATCACCGGGGAGCTGTTTTTT.

V gene TRBV7-2 combines with J gene TRBJ2-2, with TRBD2 matching 7 bases. Germline V gene sequence: CDR1 SGHTA, CDR2 FQGNSA. The CDR3 length is 16 residues. The V gene end was trimmed by 6 bases and the J gene end by 0 bases; junction bases not matched to a gene: 7. Here the CDR3 DNA reads TGTGCCAGCAGGCGGGCGGGAGCGTCGAACACCGGGGAGCTGTTTTTT. As protein: CASRRAGASNTGELFF.

The chain carries TRBV7-2 and TRBJ2-7, with D perhaps matching TRBD2 (6 bases). Germline CDR1 and CDR2: SGHTA and FQGNSA. V lost 4 bases and J lost 3, with 19 bases in between. The CDR3 has 16 amino acids. CDR3 sequence (DNA): TGTGCCAGCAGCTCTAGGCGGGGCCAGTCTCTCTACGAGCAGTACTTC. Amino acids: CASSSRRGQSLYEQYF.